This is a list of T cell receptor beta chains from one sample in a study of cytomegalovirus exposure and HLA in healthy donors. The method was immunoSEQ multiplex PCR; TCRdb's version includes in-frame clones alone and lacks a portion of them. This table holds roughly 330,000 clones, roughly nine tenths found once. The sequenced material came from PBMCs. These receptors all come from a woman aged 25-40 years in good health and CMV-seropositive. CDR3s leave out the opening cysteine and the closing phenylalanine or tryptophan.

V gene: TRBV6-5; J gene: TRBJ1-2; CDR3 protein: ASTPGTGGPGYT
V gene: TRBV5-5; J gene: TRBJ1-1; CDR3 protein: ASSLDLRTEAF
V gene: TRBV7-9; J gene: TRBJ2-3; CDR3 protein: ASSLPSSADTQY
V gene: TRBV29-1; J gene: TRBJ2-7; CDR3 protein: SVSGQDYEQY
V gene: TRBV25-1; J gene: TRBJ2-3; CDR3 protein: ASSVTSGSATDTQY
V gene: TRBV27; J gene: TRBJ1-2; CDR3 protein: ASSYTGGLGYT
V gene: TRBV29-1; J gene: TRBJ2-3; CDR3 protein: SVEITSGTSTDTQY
V gene: TRBV18; J gene: TRBJ1-2; CDR3 protein: ASSLWDRTNYGYT
V gene: TRBV5-1; J gene: TRBJ2-7; CDR3 protein: ASSGTGSFEQY
V gene: TRBV15; J gene: TRBJ1-4; CDR3 protein: ATSLTPGQGEKLF
V gene: TRBV15; J gene: TRBJ2-7; CDR3 protein: ATSKRANYEQY